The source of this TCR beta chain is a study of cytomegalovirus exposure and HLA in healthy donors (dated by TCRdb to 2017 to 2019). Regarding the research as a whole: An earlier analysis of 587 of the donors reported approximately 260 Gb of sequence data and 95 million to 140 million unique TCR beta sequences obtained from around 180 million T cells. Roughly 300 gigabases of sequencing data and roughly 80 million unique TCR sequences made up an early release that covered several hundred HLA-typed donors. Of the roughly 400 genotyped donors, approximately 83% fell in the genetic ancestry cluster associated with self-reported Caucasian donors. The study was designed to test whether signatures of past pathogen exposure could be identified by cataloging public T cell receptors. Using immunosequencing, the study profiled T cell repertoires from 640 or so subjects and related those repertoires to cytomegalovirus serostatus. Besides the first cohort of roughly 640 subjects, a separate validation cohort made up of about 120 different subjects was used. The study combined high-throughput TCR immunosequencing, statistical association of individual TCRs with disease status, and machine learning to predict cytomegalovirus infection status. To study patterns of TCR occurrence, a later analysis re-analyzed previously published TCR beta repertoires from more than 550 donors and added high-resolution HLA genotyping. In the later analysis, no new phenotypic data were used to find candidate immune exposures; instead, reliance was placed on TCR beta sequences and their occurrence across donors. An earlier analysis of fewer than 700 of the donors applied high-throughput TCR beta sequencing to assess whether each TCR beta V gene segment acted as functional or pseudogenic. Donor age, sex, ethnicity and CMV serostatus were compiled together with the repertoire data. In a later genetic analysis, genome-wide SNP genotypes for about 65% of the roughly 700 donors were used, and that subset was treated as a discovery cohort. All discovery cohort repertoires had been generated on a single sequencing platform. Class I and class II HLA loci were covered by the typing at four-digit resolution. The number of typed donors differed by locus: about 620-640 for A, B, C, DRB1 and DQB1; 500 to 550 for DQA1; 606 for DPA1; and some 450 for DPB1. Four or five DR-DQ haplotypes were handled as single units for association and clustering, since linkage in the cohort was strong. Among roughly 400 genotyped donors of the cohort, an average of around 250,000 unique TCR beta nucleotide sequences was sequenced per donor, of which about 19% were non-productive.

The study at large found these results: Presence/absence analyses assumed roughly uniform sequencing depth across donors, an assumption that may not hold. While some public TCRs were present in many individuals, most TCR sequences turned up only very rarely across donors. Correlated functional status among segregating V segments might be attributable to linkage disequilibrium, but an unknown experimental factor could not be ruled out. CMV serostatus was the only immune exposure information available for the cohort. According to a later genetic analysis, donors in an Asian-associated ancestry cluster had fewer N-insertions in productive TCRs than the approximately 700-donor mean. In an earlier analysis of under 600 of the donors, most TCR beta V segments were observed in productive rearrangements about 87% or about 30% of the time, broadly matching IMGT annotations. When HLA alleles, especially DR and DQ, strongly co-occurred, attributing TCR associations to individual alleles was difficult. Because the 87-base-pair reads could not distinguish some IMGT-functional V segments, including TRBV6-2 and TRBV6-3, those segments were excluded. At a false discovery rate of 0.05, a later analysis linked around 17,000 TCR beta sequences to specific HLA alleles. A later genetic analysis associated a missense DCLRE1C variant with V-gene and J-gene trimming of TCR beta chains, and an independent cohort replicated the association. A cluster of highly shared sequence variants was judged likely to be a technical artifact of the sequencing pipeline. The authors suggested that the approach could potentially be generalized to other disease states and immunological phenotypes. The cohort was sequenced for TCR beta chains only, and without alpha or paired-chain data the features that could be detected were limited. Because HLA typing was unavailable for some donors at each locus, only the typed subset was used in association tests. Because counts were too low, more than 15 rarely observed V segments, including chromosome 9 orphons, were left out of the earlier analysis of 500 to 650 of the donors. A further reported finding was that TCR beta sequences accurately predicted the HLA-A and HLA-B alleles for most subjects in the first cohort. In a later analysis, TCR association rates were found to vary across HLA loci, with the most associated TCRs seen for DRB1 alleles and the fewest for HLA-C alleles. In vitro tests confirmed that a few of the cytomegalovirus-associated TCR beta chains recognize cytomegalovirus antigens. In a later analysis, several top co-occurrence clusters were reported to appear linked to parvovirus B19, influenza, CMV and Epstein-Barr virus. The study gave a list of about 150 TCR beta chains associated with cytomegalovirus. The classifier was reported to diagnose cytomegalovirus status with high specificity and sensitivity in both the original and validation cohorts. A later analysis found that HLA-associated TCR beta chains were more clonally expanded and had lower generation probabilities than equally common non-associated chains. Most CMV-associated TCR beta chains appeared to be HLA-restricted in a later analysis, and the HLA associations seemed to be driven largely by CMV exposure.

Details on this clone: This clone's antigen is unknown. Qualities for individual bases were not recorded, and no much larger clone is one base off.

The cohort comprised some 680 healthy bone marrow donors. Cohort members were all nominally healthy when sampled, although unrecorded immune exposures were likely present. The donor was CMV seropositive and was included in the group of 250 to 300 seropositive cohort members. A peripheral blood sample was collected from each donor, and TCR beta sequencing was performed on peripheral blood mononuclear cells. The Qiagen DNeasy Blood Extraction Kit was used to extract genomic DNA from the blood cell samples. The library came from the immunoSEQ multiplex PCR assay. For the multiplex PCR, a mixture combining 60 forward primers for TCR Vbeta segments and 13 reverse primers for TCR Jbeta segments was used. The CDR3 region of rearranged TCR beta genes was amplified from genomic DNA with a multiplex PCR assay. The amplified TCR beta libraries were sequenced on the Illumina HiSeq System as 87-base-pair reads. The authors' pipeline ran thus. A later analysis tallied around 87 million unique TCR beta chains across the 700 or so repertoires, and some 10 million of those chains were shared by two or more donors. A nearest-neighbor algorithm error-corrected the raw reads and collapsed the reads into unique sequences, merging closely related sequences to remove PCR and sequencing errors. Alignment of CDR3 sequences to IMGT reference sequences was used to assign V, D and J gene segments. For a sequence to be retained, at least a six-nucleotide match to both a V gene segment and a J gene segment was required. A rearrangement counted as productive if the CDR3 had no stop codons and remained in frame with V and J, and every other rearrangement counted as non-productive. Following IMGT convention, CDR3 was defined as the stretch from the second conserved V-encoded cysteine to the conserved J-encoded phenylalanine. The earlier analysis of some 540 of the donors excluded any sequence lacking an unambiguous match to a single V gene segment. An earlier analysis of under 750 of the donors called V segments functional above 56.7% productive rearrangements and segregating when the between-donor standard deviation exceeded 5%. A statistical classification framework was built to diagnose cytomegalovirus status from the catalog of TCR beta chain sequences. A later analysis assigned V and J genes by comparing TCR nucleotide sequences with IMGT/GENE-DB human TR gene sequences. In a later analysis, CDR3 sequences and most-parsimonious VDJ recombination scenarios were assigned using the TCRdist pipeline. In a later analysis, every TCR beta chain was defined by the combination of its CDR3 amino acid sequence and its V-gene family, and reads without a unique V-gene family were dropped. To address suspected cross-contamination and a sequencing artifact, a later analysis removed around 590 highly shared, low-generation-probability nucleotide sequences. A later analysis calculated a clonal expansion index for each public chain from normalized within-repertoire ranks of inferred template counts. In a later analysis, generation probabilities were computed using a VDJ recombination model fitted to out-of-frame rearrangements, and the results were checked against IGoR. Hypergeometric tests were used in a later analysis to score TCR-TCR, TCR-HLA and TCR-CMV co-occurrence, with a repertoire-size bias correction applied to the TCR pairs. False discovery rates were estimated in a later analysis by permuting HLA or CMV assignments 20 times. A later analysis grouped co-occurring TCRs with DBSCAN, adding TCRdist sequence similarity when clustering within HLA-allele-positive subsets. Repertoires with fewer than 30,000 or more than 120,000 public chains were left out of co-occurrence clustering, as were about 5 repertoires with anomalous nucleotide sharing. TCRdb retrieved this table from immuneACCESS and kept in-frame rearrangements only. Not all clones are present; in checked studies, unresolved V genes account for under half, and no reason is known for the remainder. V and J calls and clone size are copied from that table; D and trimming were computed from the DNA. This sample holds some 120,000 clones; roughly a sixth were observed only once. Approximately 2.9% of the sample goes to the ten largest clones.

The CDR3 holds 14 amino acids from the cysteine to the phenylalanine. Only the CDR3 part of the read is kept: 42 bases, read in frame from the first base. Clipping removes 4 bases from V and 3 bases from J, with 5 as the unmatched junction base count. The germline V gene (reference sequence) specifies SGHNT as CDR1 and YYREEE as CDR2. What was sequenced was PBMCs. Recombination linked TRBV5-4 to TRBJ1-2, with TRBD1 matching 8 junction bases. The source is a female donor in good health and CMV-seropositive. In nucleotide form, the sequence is TGTGCCAGCAGCCCAGAGACAGGGGACTATGGCTACACCTTC. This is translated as CASSPETGDYGYTF.